Following are 21 T cell receptor beta chains from one sample sequenced in a study of beta chain features in type 1 diabetes. As every portion of the isolated RNA was reverse transcribed, the sequencing read expressed TCRB transcripts. Data came from immunoSEQ multiplex PCR; TCRdb stores just in-frame clones and leaves some out. The table has hundreds of thousands of clones, around 15% seen once. The sequencing sample was made of central memory CD4+ T cells from blood. Every receptor here comes from a man younger than 45 in good health.

About this clone itself: Other nucleotide sequences in the sample specify the same CDR3. This rearrangement joins TRBV10-3 to TRBJ1-5; TRBD1 might be the D (6 bases). The germline V gene encodes CDR1 ENHRY and CDR2 SYGVKD. This CDR3 contains 13 residues. Trimming shortened V by 4 bases and J by 6 bases, and 10 bases separated the two germline ends. The CDR3 region has the DNA TGTGCCATCAGTGGGGGGGCAAGTCAGCCCCAGCATTTT. Translating it yields CAISGGASQPQHF.

V is TRBV25-1 and J is TRBJ1-3; maybe TRBD1 (6 bases). Per germline, CDR1 MGHDK and CDR2 SYGVNS. This CDR3 region has 14 residues. V lost 9 bases, J lost 0 bases, and 12 bases lay in between. CDR3 protein: CASTGFLSGNTIYF. CDR3 coding DNA: TGTGCCAGTACAGGGTTCCTCTCTGGAAACACCATATATTTT. The full variable domain, completed using reference TRBV25-1 and TRBJ1-3, is EADIYQTPRYLVIGTGKKITLECSQTMGHDKMYWYQQDPGMELHLIHYSYGVNSTEKGDLSSESTVSRIRTEHFPLTLESARPSHTSQYLCASTGFLSGNTIYFGEGSWLTVV.

The chain employs TRBV7-9 and TRBJ1-5, with 7 bases lining up with TRBD1. CDR3 size: 14 residues. The germline V gene has CDR1 SEHNR and CDR2 FQNEAQ (reference sequence). J gave up 4 bases and V 5 bases, and 5 bases lay outside the gene matches. The CDR3 nucleotides read TGTGCCAGCAGCGTAGGACAGGAAAATCAGCCCCAGCATTTT. Amino acids: CASSVGQENQPQHF.

This clone was detected a few times. The rearrangement uses TRBV10-2 and TRBJ2-7; maybe TRBD2 (5 bases). This CDR3 region has 16 residues. V dropped 7 bases and J dropped 0 bases, with 19 bases sitting between them. CDR1 WSHSY and CDR2 SAAADI come from the germline V gene. The CDR3 loop reads CASNADYRLSSYEQYV. The CDR3 DNA sequence: TGCGCCAGCAACGCAGACTACAGACTGAGCTCCTACGAGCAGTACGTC.

DNA for the CDR3: TGTGCCAGCAGCGTAGAATCTTCCGGTGCGCAGTATTTT. Residues: CASSVESSGAQYF. The chain joins TRBV9 to TRBJ2-3, with D uncertain. This CDR3 has 13 amino acids. V lost 0 bases and J 10 bases, leaving 12 bases between the germline ends. CDR1 and CDR2 from the germline V gene are SGDLS and YYNGEE. Combining the CDR3 with reference TRBV9 and TRBJ2-3 gives the whole variable domain DSGVTQTPKHLITATGQRVTLRCSPRSGDLSVYWYQQSLDQGLQFLIQYYNGEERAKGNILERFSAQQFPDLHSELNLSSLELGDSALYFCASSVESSGAQYFGPGTRLTVL.

This clone appeared a few times. The V and J genes are TRBV18 and TRBJ1-2; a weak D match, TRBD1 (5 bases). CDR3 length: 13 residues. The V end lost 3 bases, the J end lost 8 bases, and 13 bases lay between the germline ends. CDR1 is KGHSH, CDR2 LQKENI, per germline. In DNA form, the CDR3 reads TGTGCCAGCTCACCCTCGGGGGAGGAGGGCTACACCTTC. Translation: CASSPSGEEGYTF.

This chain joins TRBV19 and TRBJ2-3, with a tentative D call TRBD1 (5 bases). V was clipped by 10 bases and J by 0 bases, with 11 bases between them. This CDR3 is 13 amino acids long. Germline-derived CDR1 and CDR2 are LNHDA and SQIVND (reference sequence). The CDR3 bases are TGTGCCACCAGGGTTTCTAGCACAGATACGCAGTATTTT. It translates to CATRVSSTDTQYF.

This clone has only a few counts. The gene calls are TRBV7-2 and TRBJ2-7; maybe TRBD2 (5 bases). Germline V gene data show CDR1 as SGHTA and CDR2 as FQGNSA. Trimming cost V 2 bases and J 6 bases, with 14 bases left between them. CDR3 length: 14 amino acids. Here the CDR3 reads CASSLNRLAGEQYF. Written as DNA, the CDR3 is TGTGCCAGCAGCTTAAATCGGCTAGCAGGCGAGCAGTACTTC.

This clone was counted a few times. V usage is TRBV4-3 and J usage is TRBJ2-3; D assignment may be TRBD1 or TRBD2 (5 bases each). The germline CDR1 and CDR2 sequences are LGHNA and YSLEER. Trimming shortened V by 1 base and J by 1 base, and 9 bases separated the two germline ends. This CDR3 is built from 15 residues. The CDR3 sequence: CASSQAGHRTDTQYF. Here the CDR3 DNA reads TGCGCCAGCAGCCAAGCGGGGCATCGCACAGATACGCAGTATTTT.

This chain joins TRBV30 and TRBJ2-5; possible D gene TRBD1, 5 bases. V gave up 3 bases and J gave up 2 bases, with 13 bases separating them. The CDR3 sequence is 14 residues long. Germline assignment: CDR1 GTSNPN and CDR2 SVGIG (reference sequence). CDR3 nucleotide sequence: TGTGCCTGGAGGTTTCAGGGTATTCAAGAGACCCAGTACTTC. Its protein product is CAWRFQGIQETQYF. The full variable domain, rest sourced from reference TRBV30 and TRBJ2-5, is SQTIHQWPATLVQPVGSPLSLECTVEGTSNPNLYWYRQAAGRGLQLLFYSVGIGQISSEVPQNLSASRPQDRQFILSSKKLLLSDSGFYLCAWRFQGIQETQYFGPGTRLLVL.

The chain uses TRBV30 and TRBJ2-4; D could derive from TRBD1 or TRBD2 (5 bases each). The CDR3 covers 14 residues. Trimming shortened V by 2 bases and J by 6 bases, and 14 bases separated the two germline ends. CDR1 and CDR2 (germline): GTSNPN, SVGIG (reference sequence). The CDR3 spells CAWSRGSMGNIQYF. The CDR3 DNA sequence: TGTGCCTGGAGTCGGGGCAGCATGGGAAACATTCAGTACTTC.

Only a few counts were recorded for this clone. The gene calls are TRBV4-2 and TRBJ2-5; no firm D call. Trimming left V 6 bases short and J 5 bases short, with 10 bases between. The germline V gene has CDR1 LGHNA and CDR2 YNFKEQ. The CDR3 extends over 12 amino acids. The CDR3 sequence is CASRDIGETQYF. As DNA, the CDR3 is TGTGCCAGCAGAGATATTGGGGAGACCCAGTACTTC.

This clone occurred many times. The V call is TRBV18, the J call TRBJ2-1; D call uncertain. V lost 0 bases and J lost 6, with 6 bases in between. The germline V gene encodes CDR1 KGHSH and CDR2 LQKENI. CDR3 size: 13 residues. CDR3 DNA: TGTGCCAGCTCACCACCGGGTATCAATGAGCAGTTCTTC. This gives the protein CASSPPGINEQFF.

This chain links TRBV5-8 with TRBJ2-7, with D perhaps TRBD2 (5 bases). In germline, CDR1 is SGHTS, CDR2 YDEGEE. This CDR3 contains 12 residues. V lost 1 base, J lost 3 bases, and 5 bases lay in between. CDR3 DNA sequence: TGTGCCAGCAGCTTGCGGGGCTACGAGCAGTACTTC. This gives the protein CASSLRGYEQYF.

This chain uses TRBV4-2 with TRBJ1-4, with 7 bases identical to TRBD1. The CDR3 sequence is 18 residues long. V lost 4 bases, J lost 5 bases, and 16 bases stayed unmatched. The germline V gene encodes CDR1 LGHNA and CDR2 YNFKEQ. The CDR3, as DNA: TGTGCCAGCAGCCGCCTCTTACTCATGACAGGGAAAAATGAAAAACTGTTTTTT. This translates into CASSRLLLMTGKNEKLFF.

For the CDR3, the DNA is TGTGCCAGCACCGGGACAGGGGATCAGCCCCAGCATTTT. Translated, it gives CASTGTGDQPQHF. The V gene is TRBV2, the J gene TRBJ1-5; 10 bases are a match to TRBD1. This CDR3 has 13 amino acids. V was clipped by 7 bases and J by 5 bases; unmatched bases: 2. Germline CDR1 SNHLY, CDR2 FYNNEI. Full variable domain (missing parts from reference TRBV2 and TRBJ1-5): EPEVTQTPSHQVTQMGQEVILRCVPISNHLYFYWYRQILGQKVEFLVSFYNNEISEKSEIFDDQFSVERPDGSNFTLKIRSTKLEDSAMYFCASTGTGDQPQHFGDGTRLSIL.

V gene TRBV11-2 combines with J gene TRBJ1-1; D remains unclear. CDR1 SGHAT and CDR2 FQNNGV come from the germline V gene. V dropped 1 base and J dropped 6 bases, with 12 bases sitting between them. CDR3 size: 14 residues. CDR3 nucleotide sequence: TGTGCCAGCAGCTTAGGTGGAGGAATCCCTGAAGCTTTCTTT. This sequence encodes CASSLGGGIPEAFF.

This clone was seen more than once but under ten times. This chain uses TRBV7-8 with TRBJ2-5; TRBD1 is a possible D gene (5 bases). The CDR3 is 16 residues long. Trimming took off 1 base at V and 5 bases at J, with 17 bases between the two ends. Looked up from germline, CDR1 is SGHVS and CDR2 is FQNEAQ. The DNA of the CDR3 is TGTGCCAGCAGCTTAGGGGTCAGGGTCCGTGGGGAGACCCAGTACTTC. Translated, it gives CASSLGVRVRGETQYF. The full variable domain, rest sourced from reference TRBV7-8 and TRBJ2-5, is GAGVSQSPRYKVAKRGQDVALRCDPISGHVSLFWYQQALGQGPEFLTYFQNEAQLDKSGLPSDRFFAERPEGSVSTLKIQRTQQEDSAVYLCASSLGVRVRGETQYFGPGTRLLVL.

This clone has more than one count but fewer than ten. The genes are TRBV6-1 and TRBJ2-1; 10 bases fit TRBD2. Trimming removed 7 bases from V and 3 bases from J; junction bases left unmatched: 3. The V gene's germline CDR1 is MNHNS and CDR2 SASEGT. CDR3 length: 14 residues. The CDR3 reads CASNGLADYNEQFF. CDR3 DNA: TGTGCCAGCAATGGACTAGCGGACTACAATGAGCAGTTCTTC.

This clone was counted only a few times. J is TRBJ1-1 and V is TRBV11-2; D gene ambiguous. The CDR3 runs to 13 residues. Germline values: CDR1 SGHAT, CDR2 FQNNGV. The ends were cut back, 3 bases at V and 7 bases at J, with 12 bases in the middle. CDR3 in DNA: TGTGCCAGCAGCTTTATGGACGCGCTTGAAGCTTTCTTT. Its translation: CASSFMDALEAFF.

The chain uses TRBV6-1 and TRBJ1-3; 9 bases map to TRBD1. The CDR3 length is 17 residues. Germline trimming cut 2 bases from V and 3 bases from J; bases unmatched to any gene: 8. The germline V gene has CDR1 MNHNS and CDR2 SASEGT. The CDR3 bases are TGTGCCAGCAGTGAATTAACAGGGGGCACTTATGGAAACACCATATATTTT. It specifies CASSELTGGTYGNTIYF.